The 17 T cell receptor beta chains presented below share a single source sample, sequenced in a study of blood T cell repertoires in COVID-19. Here immunoSEQ multiplex PCR was the method, and the copy in TCRdb shows in-frame clones only, minus some. The sample includes under 110,000 clones, about 90% of them seen just once. The sequenced material came from peripheral blood. These receptors were taken from a man aged 50-60 years with acute or convalescent COVID-19.

The chain has TRBV6-5 and TRBJ1-5, with 8 bases fitting TRBD1. This CDR3 comprises 14 residues. Per the germline V gene, CDR1 is MNHEY and CDR2 is SVGAGI. V lost 6 bases, J lost 9 bases, and 10 bases stayed unmatched. The CDR3 bases are TGTGCCAGCAGGCCCGACAGGGGTCAAGGGCCCCAGCATTTT. This translates into CASRPDRGQGPQHF.

The chain carries TRBV5-6 and TRBJ1-1; maybe TRBD1 (5 bases). The V gene lost 5 bases and the J gene lost 6 bases, with 17 bases spanning the gap. The CDR3 is made up of 14 amino acids. From germline, CDR1 is SGHDT and CDR2 YYEEEE. CDR3 loop: CASSSTARGPEAFF. As DNA, the CDR3 is TGTGCCAGCAGTTCGACAGCTCGCGGCCCTGAAGCTTTCTTT.

V gene TRBV12-5 combines with J gene TRBJ2-5, with TRBD1 as a possible D gene (6 bases). The V end lost 4 bases, the J end lost 4 bases, and 19 bases lay between the germline ends. This CDR3 is 16 amino acids long. CDR1 is LGHNT and CDR2 is FRNRAP in the germline V gene. The CDR3 DNA reads as TGTGCTAGTGGTTGGGTACAGGGAGCAGGGAGAGAGACCCAGTACTTC. Translated: CASGWVQGAGRETQYF.

The chain couples TRBV7-9 to TRBJ1-5; TRBD1 agrees at 9 bases. The CDR3 has 16 residues. In germline, CDR1 is SEHNR, CDR2 FQNEAQ (reference sequence). The V gene end was trimmed by 5 bases and the J gene end by 7 bases; junction bases not matched to a gene: 12. The CDR3 protein is CASSPNLQGAGQPQHF. As DNA, the CDR3 is TGTGCCAGCAGCCCCAACTTACAGGGGGCAGGGCAGCCCCAGCATTTT.

The V and J genes are TRBV24-1 and TRBJ2-5, with D maybe TRBD2 (6 bases). Germline V lookup: CDR1 KGHDR, CDR2 SFDVKD. The V end lost 8 bases, the J end lost 5 bases, and 26 bases lay between the germline ends. The CDR3 totals 17 residues. For the CDR3, the DNA is TGTGCCACCACCCCGCCCCTCTCCGGGAGTAGCTGGGAGACCCAGTACTTC. Its translation: CATTPPLSGSSWETQYF.

The V call is TRBV2, the J call TRBJ1-5, with unresolved D. The CDR3 consists of 14 residues. CDR1 and CDR2 from the germline V gene are SNHLY and FYNNEI. The V end lost 0 bases, the J end lost 9 bases, and 12 bases lay between the germline ends. The CDR3 bases are TGTGCCAGCAGTGAAGCCCCACCGGTATGGCCCCAGCATTTT. This encodes CASSEAPPVWPQHF.

The rearrangement links TRBV5-1 to TRBJ2-2; 10 bases match TRBD1. V was pared by 4 bases and J by 4 bases, with 4 bases of the junction left unmatched. The CDR3 loop spans 15 amino acids. The germline CDR1 and CDR2 sequences are SGHRS and YFSETQ. The DNA for the CDR3 is TGCGCCAGCAGCGTAGGACAGGGGGTCACCGGGGAGCTGTTTTTT. Its protein is CASSVGQGVTGELFF.

The chain is built from TRBV19 and TRBJ1-1, with D possibly being TRBD1 (5 bases). V dropped 7 bases and J dropped 5 bases, with 20 bases sitting between them. Germline CDR1 LNHDA, CDR2 SQIVND (reference sequence). This CDR3 region has 15 residues. In DNA form, the CDR3 reads TGTGCCAGTAACGGGCCTTCCCCTCAGGGTACTGAAGCTTTCTTT. Translated: CASNGPSPQGTEAFF.

This chain connects TRBV10-1 to TRBJ1-1, with D unclear. Trimming stripped 4 bases from V and 6 bases from J, with 15 bases between. There are 14 residues in the CDR3. Germline V gene sequence: CDR1 WNHNN, CDR2 SYGVQD (reference sequence). The CDR3 sequence is CASSGLLSPAEAFF. CDR3 sequence (DNA): TGCGCCAGCAGTGGACTTCTCTCGCCGGCTGAAGCTTTCTTT.

The chain couples TRBV7-9 to TRBJ2-7, with 8 bases lining up with TRBD1. The CDR3 contains 15 residues. V trimming: 5 bases; J trimming: 4 bases; junction bases outside the gene matches: 10. Germline-derived CDR1 and CDR2 are SEHNR and FQNEAQ (reference sequence). CDR3 region: CASSPQDRGGYEQYF. CDR3 nucleotides: TGTGCCAGCAGCCCCCAAGACAGGGGAGGATACGAGCAGTACTTC.

The chain joins TRBV18 to TRBJ2-3, with 9 bases that match TRBD2. The CDR3 covers 16 residues. V lost 3 bases, J lost 8 bases, and 12 bases stayed unmatched. Germline V lookup: CDR1 KGHSH, CDR2 LQKENI. CDR3 in DNA: TGTGCCAGCTCACCCCCGCGACTAGCGGCGGGAAGTACGCAGTATTTT. Encoded protein: CASSPPRLAAGSTQYF. Full variable domain (missing parts from reference TRBV18 and TRBJ2-3): NAGVMQNPRHLVRRRGQEARLRCSPMKGHSHVYWYRQLPEEGLKFMVYLQKENIIDESGMPKERFSAEFPKEGPSILRIQQVVRGDSAAYFCASSPPRLAAGSTQYFGPGTRLTVL.

V gene TRBV5-6 combines with J gene TRBJ1-1; no clear D. V was cut by 1 base and J by 8 bases, with 12 bases left in between. Germline CDR1 SGHDT, CDR2 YYEEEE. The CDR3 covers 13 residues. CDR3 nucleotide sequence: TGTGCCAGCAGCTTGTTCGGGAAATGGGAAGCTTTCTTT. Translating it yields CASSLFGKWEAFF.

The rearrangement joins TRBV6-2 or TRBV6-3 to TRBJ1-5; TRBD1 might be the D (6 bases). Trimming shortened V by 6 bases and J by 0 bases, and 15 bases separated the two germline ends. The CDR3 has 16 residues. Germline V lookup: CDR1 MNHEY, CDR2 SVGEGT. The CDR3 nucleotides read TGTGCCAGCAGCCCCTCGAGGGGGGGTAGCAATCAGCCCCAGCATTTT. It codes for CASSPSRGGSNQPQHF.

The chain has TRBV24-1 and TRBJ2-3; the D is unclear. The V end lost 1 base, the J end lost 7 bases, and 8 bases lay between the germline ends. Germline loops: CDR1 KGHDR, CDR2 SFDVKD. The CDR3 is made up of 13 amino acids. The CDR3 nucleotides read TGTGCCACCAGTGATTTCCCTAGTAATACGCAGTATTTT. It codes for CATSDFPSNTQYF.

The chain has TRBV5-1 and TRBJ2-7, with D perhaps matching TRBD2 (6 bases). Germline CDR1 SGHRS, CDR2 YFSETQ. The CDR3 extends over 14 amino acids. The V end lost 5 bases, the J end lost 1 base, and 13 bases lay between the germline ends. The CDR3 DNA sequence: TGCGCCAGCAGACCGGGGGAGCTTTCCTACGAGCAGTACTTC. Amino acid sequence: CASRPGELSYEQYF. The entire variable domain, with the rest obtained from reference TRBV5-1 and TRBJ2-7, is as follows: KAGVTQTPRYLIKTRGQQVTLSCSPISGHRSVSWYQQTPGQGLQFLFEYFSETQRNKGNFPGRFSGRQFSNSRSEMNVSTLELGDSALYLCASRPGELSYEQYFGPGTRLTVT.

The V call is TRBV24-1, the J call TRBJ2-3; no clear D. Trimming took off 9 bases at V and 0 bases at J, with 12 bases between the two ends. The CDR3 consists of 14 residues. Germline V gene data show CDR1 as KGHDR and CDR2 as SFDVKD. The CDR3 sequence is CATAGSASTDTQYF. The DNA of the CDR3 is TGTGCCACCGCAGGATCCGCTAGCACAGATACGCAGTATTTT.

The V call is TRBV4-3, the J call TRBJ2-2, with unresolved D. V lost 5 bases and J 6 bases, leaving 16 bases between the germline ends. The germline CDR1 and CDR2 sequences are LGHNA and YSLEER. The CDR3 covers 15 residues. The CDR3 region has the DNA TGCGCCAGCAGCGGTTCCCTTAGCAGCCCCGGGGAGCTGTTTTTT. Protein sequence: CASSGSLSSPGELFF.